Included here is one T cell receptor beta chain sequence, with context. In the original processing: Nucleated cell number was recorded as an estimate derived from reference gene primer amplification. Clones were sequenced by immunoSEQ multiplex PCR, and TCRdb holds only the in-frame ones, with some missing. The DNA was the basis for D and trimming; V, J and clone size are from that table. The sample shows about 120,000 clones, around 89% of them seen only once. The source of the sample is a study of blood T cell repertoires in COVID-19. Sequenced material: peripheral blood. The sequence came from a human donor with acute or convalescent COVID-19. The donor label of this sample is uncertain.

CDR3 protein: CASSLSGLAGGTTGELFF. The CDR3, as DNA: TGTGCCAGCAGCTTATCGGGACTAGCGGGGGGGACCACCGGGGAGCTGTTTTTT. The chain carries TRBV7-3 and TRBJ2-2, with TRBD2 matching 16 bases. Per the germline V gene, CDR1 is SGHTA and CDR2 is FQGTGA. Losses at the gene ends were 2 bases for V and 4 bases for J; bases not matched to a gene: 4. The CDR3 sequence is 18 residues long. Full variable domain (outside the CDR3, taken from reference TRBV7-3 and TRBJ2-2): GAGVSQTPSNKVTEKGKYVELRCDPISGHTALYWYRQSLGQGPEFLIYFQGTGAADDSGLPNDRFFAVRPEGSVSTLKIQRTERGDSAVYLCASSLSGLAGGTTGELFFGEGSRLTVL.